This T cell receptor beta chain is from a study of T-cell memory formation after mild COVID-19. The study, taken as a whole, reports: Those CD4+ clones that contracted were mainly in CM and EM (CD8+ ones in EMRA). CD4/CD8 balance held among clones contracting day 15 to 85, and later expanders leaned CD4+.

Libraries for TCRalpha and TCRbeta carried sample barcodes and unique molecular identifiers via 5'RACE. TCRdb re-called the 5' RACE reads through MiXCR, storing one row per CDR3 protein. This table holds some 320,000 distinct CDR3 sequences, approximately 15% found once. The CDR3 contains 16 residues. Germline V CDR1 and CDR2: KGHDR, SFDVKD. V shed 4 bases and J shed 3 bases, with 16 bases lying between them. Details on this clonotype: The antigen is unknown.

The chain carries TRBV24-1 and TRBJ2-3; D might be TRBD1 (6 bases). The clonotype comes from a man aged 18 to 29 who had mild COVID-19 (a few samples of this study predate the infection). Cell type and time point are not known. Sample: PBMCs or a T cell subset sorted from them (not recorded which). This CDR3 reads CATSDPGPQGTDTQYF. In DNA form, the CDR3 reads TGTGCCACCAGTGACCCCGGCCCCCAGGGGACAGATACGCAGTATTTT.